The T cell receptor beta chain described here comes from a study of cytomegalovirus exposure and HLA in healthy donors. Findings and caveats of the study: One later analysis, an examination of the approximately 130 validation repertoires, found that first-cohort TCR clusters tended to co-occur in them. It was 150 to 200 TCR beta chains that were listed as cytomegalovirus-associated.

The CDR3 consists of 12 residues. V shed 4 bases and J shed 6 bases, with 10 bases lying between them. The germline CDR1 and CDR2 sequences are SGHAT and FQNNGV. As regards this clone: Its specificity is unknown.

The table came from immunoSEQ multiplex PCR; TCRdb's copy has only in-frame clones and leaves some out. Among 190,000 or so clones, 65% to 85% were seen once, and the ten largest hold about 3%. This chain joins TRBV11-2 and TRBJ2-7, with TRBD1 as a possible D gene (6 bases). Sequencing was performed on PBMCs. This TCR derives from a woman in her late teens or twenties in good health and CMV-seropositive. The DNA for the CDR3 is TGTGCCAGCAGCTCGGTAGGGGGCGAGCAGTACTTC. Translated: CASSSVGGEQYF.